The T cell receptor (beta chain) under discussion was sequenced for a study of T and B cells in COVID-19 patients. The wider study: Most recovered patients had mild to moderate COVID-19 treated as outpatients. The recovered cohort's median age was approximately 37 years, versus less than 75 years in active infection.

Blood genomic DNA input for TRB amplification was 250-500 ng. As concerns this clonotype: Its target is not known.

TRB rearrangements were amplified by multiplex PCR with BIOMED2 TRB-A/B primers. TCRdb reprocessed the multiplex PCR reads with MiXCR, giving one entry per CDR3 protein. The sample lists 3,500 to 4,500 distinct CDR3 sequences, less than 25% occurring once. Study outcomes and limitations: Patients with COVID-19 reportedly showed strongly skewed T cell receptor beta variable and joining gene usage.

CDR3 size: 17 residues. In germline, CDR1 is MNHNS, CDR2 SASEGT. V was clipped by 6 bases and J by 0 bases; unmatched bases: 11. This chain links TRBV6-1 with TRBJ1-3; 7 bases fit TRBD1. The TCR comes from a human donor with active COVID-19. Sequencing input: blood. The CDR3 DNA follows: TGTGCCAGCAGCGTCCTACAGGGGACTCTCTCTGGAAACACCATATATTTT. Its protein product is CASSVLQGTLSGNTIYF.